The entry below gives a single T cell receptor beta chain sequence along with its context. The data originate from a study of control samples from healthy donors and cancer patients. Produced via immunoSEQ multiplex PCR; TCRdb's table is partial and in-frame only. There are around 80,000 clones in the sample; about 88% occur only once, and around 5.7% lies in the top ten. Looked up from germline, CDR1 is MDHEN and CDR2 is SYDVKM. This CDR3 is 12 amino acids long. Trimming cost V 3 bases and J 5 bases, with 8 bases left between them. The chain is built from TRBV28 and TRBJ2-7; no clear D gene. The receptor was isolated from a woman in her forties or fifties in good health. Sequenced material: blood. CDR3 in DNA: TGTGCCAGCAGTTTCGACATCAACGAGCAGTACTTC. Translation: CASSFDINEQYF.